A single T cell receptor beta chain is shown here with its context. The antigen remains undetermined. This CDR3 spans 15 amino acids. With V trimmed by 4 bases and J by 1 base, 5 bases remained unmatched. Germline V gene data show CDR1 as SGHRS and CDR2 as YFSETQ. The source of the sample is a study of cytomegalovirus exposure and HLA in healthy donors. Study conclusions and caveats: It was confirmed in vitro that a few of the CMV-associated chains were specific for CMV antigens. Cytomegalovirus-associated status was assigned to some 160 TCR beta chains. Clusters of TCRs from the first cohort tended to co-occur in the 110 or so validation repertoires (as a later analysis found).

Profiling relied on immunoSEQ multiplex PCR, and the TCRdb table lists in-frame clones only, not all of them. Here the sample spans 70,000 to 75,000 clones, around 95% being singletons. The rearrangement links TRBV5-1 to TRBJ2-3; 8 bases fit TRBD1. This clonotype originated in a woman aged 18-29 years in good health and CMV-seropositive. Sample: PBMCs. The DNA for the CDR3 is TGCGCCAGCAGCGGCGGACAGGGAGGCACAGATACGCAGTATTTT. This sequence encodes CASSGGQGGTDTQYF. Full variable domain (rest looked up from reference TRBV5-1 and TRBJ2-3): KAGVTQTPRYLIKTRGQQVTLSCSPISGHRSVSWYQQTPGQGLQFLFEYFSETQRNKGNFPGRFSGRQFSNSRSEMNVSTLELGDSALYLCASSGGQGGTDTQYFGPGTRLTVL.